This passage covers 14 T cell receptor beta chains from one sample sequenced in a study of shared clonotypes between healthy human individuals. This table comes from immunoSEQ multiplex PCR, and its TCRdb copy is limited to in-frame clones, with some not included. The data hold 450,000 to 650,000 clones, with roughly 72% observed a single time. The sequenced sample consisted of PBMCs. The source is a woman in her thirties or forties in good health. Some clones in this sample may be carry-over from other donors' samples.

CDR3 sequence (DNA): TGCAGCGTTGAAGTGACCAGTTACTTCAACACTGAAGCTTTCTTT. Protein sequence: CSVEVTSYFNTEAFF. The V and J genes are TRBV29-1 and TRBJ1-1; D uncertain. Trimming stripped 1 base from V and 2 bases from J, with 14 bases between. CDR3 length: 15 residues. The germline CDR1 and CDR2 sequences are SQVTM and ANQGSEA.

The chain links TRBV5-1 to TRBJ2-2; 10 bases are a match to TRBD1. This CDR3 is built from 15 residues. Germline V gene sequence: CDR1 SGHRS, CDR2 YFSETQ. The J segment lost 7 bases and the V segment lost 4 bases, leaving 7 bases of the junction unmatched. DNA of the CDR3: TGCGCCAGCAGCGCAAGGGACAGGGGTGGCGGGGAGCTGTTTTTT. Translating gives CASSARDRGGGELFF. Variable domain in full (rest from reference TRBV5-1 and TRBJ2-2): KAGVTQTPRYLIKTRGQQVTLSCSPISGHRSVSWYQQTPGQGLQFLFEYFSETQRNKGNFPGRFSGRQFSNSRSEMNVSTLELGDSALYLCASSARDRGGGELFFGEGSRLTVL.

This clone was counted once. The chain has TRBV19 and TRBJ1-2, with 9 nucleotides matching TRBD1. With V trimmed by 8 bases and J by 2 bases, 9 bases remained unmatched. The CDR3 loop spans 15 amino acids. Germline CDR1 and CDR2: LNHDA and SQIVND (reference sequence). CDR3 sequence reads: CASSDRGGSNYGYTF. CDR3 bases: TGTGCCAGTTCGGACAGGGGAGGGTCCAACTATGGCTACACCTTC.

V and J are TRBV20-1 and TRBJ2-7, with D uncertain. The CDR3 contains 11 residues. Germline lookup yields CDR1 DFQATT and CDR2 SNEGSKA (reference sequence). The V end was cut by 6 bases, the J end by 5 bases, with 11 bases between. The CDR3: CSAKYKDEQYF. The CDR3 region has the DNA TGCAGTGCAAAATACAAAGACGAGCAGTACTTC.

The gene calls are TRBV5-1 and TRBJ2-2; TRBD2 matches 7 bases. Germline values: CDR1 SGHRS, CDR2 YFSETQ. CDR3 length: 16 residues. Trimming took 5 bases from V and 7 from J; bases not matched to a gene: 14. The CDR3 DNA sequence: TGCGCCAGCAGGCCTCCTGTGGCGGGAGAGGTCGGGGAGCTGTTTTTT. This sequence encodes CASRPPVAGEVGELFF. Based on the CDR3 plus reference TRBV5-1 and TRBJ2-2, the full variable domain is KAGVTQTPRYLIKTRGQQVTLSCSPISGHRSVSWYQQTPGQGLQFLFEYFSETQRNKGNFPGRFSGRQFSNSRSEMNVSTLELGDSALYLCASRPPVAGEVGELFFGEGSRLTVL.

The chain has TRBV29-1 and TRBJ1-1; D gene unclear. V was trimmed by 4 bases and J by 5 bases, leaving 17 bases between them. Germline values: CDR1 SQVTM, CDR2 ANQGSEA. The CDR3 has 14 residues. CDR3 amino acids: CSVGEGGRRTEAFF. DNA of the CDR3: TGCAGCGTTGGGGAGGGAGGGAGAAGAACTGAAGCTTTCTTT.

This rearrangement joins TRBV18 to TRBJ2-5; D not resolved. Trimming pared 4 bases from V and 5 bases from J, leaving 11 bases between. Per germline, CDR1 KGHSH and CDR2 LQKENI. This CDR3 is built from 13 residues. CDR3: CASSRLAGETQYF. CDR3 DNA: TGTGCCAGCTCACGCTTAGCTGGGGAGACCCAGTACTTC.

This clone is a singleton in its sample. The genes are TRBV5-1 and TRBJ2-1; TRBD2 matches 8 bases. Germline-derived CDR1 and CDR2 are SGHRS and YFSETQ. The CDR3 has 16 residues. V shed 3 bases, J shed 7 bases, and the junction held 12 bases outside the gene matches. The DNA of the CDR3 is TGCGCCAGCAGCTCGACCCCAGCGGGGGCAGGAAATGAGCAGTTCTTC. This sequence encodes CASSSTPAGAGNEQFF. The variable domain in full, with the rest retrieved from reference TRBV5-1 and TRBJ2-1, is KAGVTQTPRYLIKTRGQQVTLSCSPISGHRSVSWYQQTPGQGLQFLFEYFSETQRNKGNFPGRFSGRQFSNSRSEMNVSTLELGDSALYLCASSSTPAGAGNEQFFGPGTRLTVL.

The V call is TRBV27, the J call TRBJ2-2; D gene ambiguous. V was clipped by 1 base and J by 6 bases, with 15 bases between them. Germline V gene lookup returns CDR1 MNHEY and CDR2 SMNVEV (reference sequence). This CDR3 contains 16 residues. CDR3 sequence reads: CASSLFSAYGSGELFF. CDR3 in DNA: TGTGCCAGCAGTTTATTCTCGGCTTACGGGTCCGGGGAGCTGTTTTTT.

V gene TRBV19 combines with J gene TRBJ1-5, with a weak D call TRBD1 (5 bases). Looked up from germline, CDR1 is LNHDA and CDR2 is SQIVND (reference sequence). V lost 4 bases, J lost 6 bases, and 13 bases lay in between. CDR3 length: 14 amino acids. CDR3 sequence reads: CASSTQGGGQPQHF. CDR3 sequence (DNA): TGTGCCAGTAGTACTCAGGGTGGCGGTCAGCCCCAGCATTTT.

The chain links TRBV29-1 to TRBJ2-7, with 11 bases lining up with TRBD2. CDR1 and CDR2 (germline): SQVTM, ANQGSEA. V was clipped by 1 base and J by 4 bases; unmatched bases: 6. CDR3 length: 15 amino acids. The DNA of the CDR3 is TGCAGCGTTGAAGGGCTAGCGGGAGGCGGTTACGAGCAGTACTTC. It yields the protein CSVEGLAGGGYEQYF.

In regard to this clone: A read error likely explains this, since a far larger clone differs by one base. The V call is TRBV6-1, the J call TRBJ1-1; weak D call: TRBD1 (5 bases). The CDR3 runs 14 residues. CDR1 and CDR2 from the germline V gene are MNHNS and SASEGT. CDR3 residues: CASNEGEETAEAFF. The CDR3 coding sequence is TGTGCCAGCAATGAAGGGGAGGAGACAGCGGAAGCTTTCTTT.

V usage is TRBV6-5 and J usage is TRBJ1-2, with D possibly matching TRBD1 (6 bases). CDR1 and CDR2 (germline): MNHEY, SVGAGI. The CDR3 has 12 residues. The V end lost 9 bases, the J end lost 8 bases, and 16 bases lay between the germline ends. The CDR3 bases are TGTGCCAGTATCAACAGGGCTTGGGGCTACACCTTC. This codes for CASINRAWGYTF.

The gene calls are TRBV6-5 and TRBJ2-7; D might be TRBD1 (6 bases). The CDR3 length is 14 residues. Deletions cut 4 bases from V and 5 bases from J, with 15 bases between. Germline V lookup: CDR1 MNHEY, CDR2 SVGAGI. CDR3 sequence (DNA): TGTGCCAGCAGTTTAATCCAGGGGAGCGACGAGCAGTACTTC. This gives the protein CASSLIQGSDEQYF.